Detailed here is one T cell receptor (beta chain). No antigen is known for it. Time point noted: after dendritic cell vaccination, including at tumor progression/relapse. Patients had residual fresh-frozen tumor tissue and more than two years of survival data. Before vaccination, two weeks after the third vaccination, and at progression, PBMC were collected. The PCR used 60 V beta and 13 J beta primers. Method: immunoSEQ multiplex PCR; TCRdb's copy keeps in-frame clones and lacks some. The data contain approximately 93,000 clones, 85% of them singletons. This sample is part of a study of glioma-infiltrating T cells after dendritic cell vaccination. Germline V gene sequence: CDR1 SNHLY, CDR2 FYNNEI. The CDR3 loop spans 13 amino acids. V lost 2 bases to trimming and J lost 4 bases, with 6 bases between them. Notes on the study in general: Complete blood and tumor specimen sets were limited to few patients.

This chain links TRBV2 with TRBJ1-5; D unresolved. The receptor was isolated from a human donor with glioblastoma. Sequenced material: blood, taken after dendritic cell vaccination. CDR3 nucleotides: TGTGCCAGCAGTGAAATTAAAAATCAGCCCCAGCATTTT. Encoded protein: CASSEIKNQPQHF.